These 8 T cell receptor beta chains share one sample of origin, sequenced in a study of blood T cell repertoires in COVID-19. The table came from immunoSEQ multiplex PCR; TCRdb's copy has only in-frame clones and leaves some out. The sample has around 180,000 clones, roughly 89% seen once. Material: PBMCs or T cells enriched from blood (not recorded which). All receptors come from a woman aged 40 to 50 with acute COVID-19.

The gene calls are TRBV4-1 and TRBJ2-2; 10 nucleotides align to TRBD2. The CDR3 extends over 18 amino acids. V trimming: 0 bases; J trimming: 3 bases; junction bases outside the gene matches: 7. The germline gives CDR1 MGHRA, CDR2 YSYEKL. CDR3 sequence (DNA): TGCGCCAGCAGCCAAGAACGCGGACTAGCGGTTGACACCGGGGAGCTGTTTTTT. It is translated as CASSQERGLAVDTGELFF.

The rearrangement joins TRBV4-1 to TRBJ1-1, with unresolved D. The germline V gene has CDR1 MGHRA and CDR2 YSYEKL. V was pared by 0 bases and J by 2 bases, with 7 bases between. This CDR3 comprises 14 residues. This CDR3 reads CASSQDRRNTEAFF. The CDR3, as DNA: TGCGCCAGCAGCCAAGATAGAAGAAACACTGAAGCTTTCTTT.

The rearrangement links TRBV5-4 to TRBJ1-2; D might be TRBD1 (6 bases). The length of the CDR3 is 13 residues. Germline-derived CDR1 and CDR2 are SGHNT and YYREEE (reference sequence). V lost 4 bases and J lost 10, with 17 bases in between. The chain's CDR3 is CASSRGHVTLYTF. CDR3 nucleotides: TGTGCCAGCAGCCGGGGACATGTTACGCTCTACACCTTC.

The chain joins TRBV12-3 or TRBV12-4 to TRBJ1-2; TRBD1 might be the D (5 bases). V lost 3 bases to trimming and J lost 6 bases, with 8 bases between them. The CDR3 contains 12 residues. CDR3 sequence (DNA): TGTGCCAGCAGTTTCAGGGCTGATGGCTACACCTTC. This codes for CASSFRADGYTF.

The chain is built from TRBV7-9 and TRBJ2-3; the D gene is possibly TRBD2 (6 bases). Trimming pared 7 bases from V and 0 bases from J, leaving 26 bases between. CDR1 and CDR2 (germline): SEHNR, FQNEAQ (reference sequence). CDR3 length: 19 amino acids. The DNA of the CDR3 is TGTGCCAGCACCCTGGTCGAGCGGGCCGTGGCATCTAGCACAGATACGCAGTATTTT. Its translation: CASTLVERAVASSTDTQYF.

This chain joins TRBV9 and TRBJ1-6, with 7 nucleotides matching TRBD1. The trim removed 4 bases at V and 5 bases at J, leaving 3 bases unmatched. The CDR3 consists of 14 residues. Germline values: CDR1 SGDLS, CDR2 YYNGEE. The CDR3 loop is CASSRTGDNSPLHF. The CDR3 DNA reads TGTGCCAGCAGCAGGACAGGCGATAATTCACCCCTCCACTTT.

This clone is a singleton in its sample. The V and J genes are TRBV11-2 and TRBJ2-3, with D maybe TRBD1 (5 bases). The CDR3 length is 14 residues. Germline V gene sequence: CDR1 SGHAT, CDR2 FQNNGV. Trimming stripped 3 bases from V and 6 bases from J, with 13 bases between. The CDR3 DNA follows: TGTGCCAGCAGCTTGGTTGGGGCCGAGGATACGCAGTATTTT. It is translated as CASSLVGAEDTQYF. The full variable domain, its missing parts supplied by reference TRBV11-2 and TRBJ2-3, is EAGVAQSPRYKIIEKRQSVAFWCNPISGHATLYWYQQILGQGPKLLIQFQNNGVVDDSQLPKDRFSAERLKGVDSTLKIQPAKLEDSAVYLCASSLVGAEDTQYFGPGTRLTVL.

The rearrangement joins TRBV5-1 to TRBJ2-7, with D possibly being TRBD2 (6 bases). Germline-derived CDR1 and CDR2 are SGHRS and YFSETQ. Between the trimmed V and J ends, which lost 6 bases and 1 base, there was a span of 14 bases. This CDR3 is built from 14 residues. CDR3 nucleotide sequence: TGCGCCAGCAAACCCGGACTACCATCCTACGAGCAGTACTTC. This sequence encodes CASKPGLPSYEQYF.